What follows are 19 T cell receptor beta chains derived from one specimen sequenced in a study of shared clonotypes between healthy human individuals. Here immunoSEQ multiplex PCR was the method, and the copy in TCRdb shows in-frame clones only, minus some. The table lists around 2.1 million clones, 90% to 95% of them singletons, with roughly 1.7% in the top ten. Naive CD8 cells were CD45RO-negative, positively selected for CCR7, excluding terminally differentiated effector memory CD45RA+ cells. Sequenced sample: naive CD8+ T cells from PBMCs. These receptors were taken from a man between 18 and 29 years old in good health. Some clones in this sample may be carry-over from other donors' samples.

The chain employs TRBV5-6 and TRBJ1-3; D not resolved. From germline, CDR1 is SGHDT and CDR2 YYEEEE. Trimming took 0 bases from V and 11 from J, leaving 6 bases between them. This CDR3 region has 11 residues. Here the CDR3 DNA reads TGTGCCAGCAGCTTGGGATACTCCATATATTTT. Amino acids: CASSLGYSIYF.

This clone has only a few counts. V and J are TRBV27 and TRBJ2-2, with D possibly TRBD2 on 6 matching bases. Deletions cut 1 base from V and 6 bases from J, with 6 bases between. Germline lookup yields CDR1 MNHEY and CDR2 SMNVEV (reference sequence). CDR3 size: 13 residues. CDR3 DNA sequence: TGTGCCAGCAGTTTATGGGGGGCCGGGGAGCTGTTTTTT. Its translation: CASSLWGAGELFF.

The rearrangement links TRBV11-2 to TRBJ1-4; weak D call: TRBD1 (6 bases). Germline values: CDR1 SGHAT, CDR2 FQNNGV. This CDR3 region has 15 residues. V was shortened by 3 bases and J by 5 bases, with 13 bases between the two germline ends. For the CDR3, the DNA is TGTGCCAGCAGCTTGCCGGACAGACCGAATGAAAAACTGTTTTTT. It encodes CASSLPDRPNEKLFF.

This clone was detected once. CDR3 bases: TGCGCCAGCACCGGTGTTAGCGGTTCCTACGAGCAGTACTTC. This codes for CASTGVSGSYEQYF. This chain uses TRBV5-1 with TRBJ2-7; TRBD2 might be the D (6 bases). Germline V gene data show CDR1 as SGHRS and CDR2 as YFSETQ. Trimming stripped 6 bases from V and 1 base from J, with 14 bases between. The CDR3 length is 14 residues.

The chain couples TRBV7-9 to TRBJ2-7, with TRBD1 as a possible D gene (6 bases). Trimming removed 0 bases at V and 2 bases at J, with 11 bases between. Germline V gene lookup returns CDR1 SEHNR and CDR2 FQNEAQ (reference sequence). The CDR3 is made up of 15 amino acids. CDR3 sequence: CASSLAGQKAYEQYF. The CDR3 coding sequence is TGTGCCAGCAGCTTAGCCGGACAGAAGGCCTACGAGCAGTACTTC.

The DNA of the CDR3 is TGTGCCAGCAGAGGACAGCTCCCTTTGGGCGAGCAGTACTTC. This gives the protein CASRGQLPLGEQYF. The V call is TRBV6-6, the J call TRBJ2-7; weak D call: TRBD1 (6 bases). Trimming cost V 6 bases and J 6 bases, with 18 bases left between them. CDR1 and CDR2 from the germline V gene are MNHNY and SVGAGI (reference sequence). The length of the CDR3 is 14 residues.

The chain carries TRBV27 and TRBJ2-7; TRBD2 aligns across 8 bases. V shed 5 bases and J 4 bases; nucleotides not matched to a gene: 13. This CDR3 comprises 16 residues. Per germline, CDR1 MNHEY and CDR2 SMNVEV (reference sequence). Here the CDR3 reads CASSPLDSGIKYEQYF. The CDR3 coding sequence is TGTGCCAGCAGTCCCCTGGATAGCGGGATTAAGTACGAGCAGTACTTC.

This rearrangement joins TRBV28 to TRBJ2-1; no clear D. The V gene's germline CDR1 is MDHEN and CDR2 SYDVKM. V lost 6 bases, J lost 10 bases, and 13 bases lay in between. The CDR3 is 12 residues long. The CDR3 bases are TGTGCCAGCAGCCCACGACCCCGAGAGCAGTTCTTC. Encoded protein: CASSPRPREQFF.

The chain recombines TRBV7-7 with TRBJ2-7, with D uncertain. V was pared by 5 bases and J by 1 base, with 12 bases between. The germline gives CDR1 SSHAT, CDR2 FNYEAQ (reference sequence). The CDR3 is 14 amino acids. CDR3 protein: CASSPSGPSYEQYF. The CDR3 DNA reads TGTGCCAGCAGCCCCTCGGGCCCTTCCTACGAGCAGTACTTC.

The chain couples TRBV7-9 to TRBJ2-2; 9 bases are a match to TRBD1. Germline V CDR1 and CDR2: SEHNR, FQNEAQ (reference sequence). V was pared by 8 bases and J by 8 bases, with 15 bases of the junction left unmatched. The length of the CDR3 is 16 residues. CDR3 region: CASSNAQQGAKGELFF. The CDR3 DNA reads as TGTGCCAGCTCTAACGCCCAACAGGGGGCGAAGGGGGAGCTGTTTTTT. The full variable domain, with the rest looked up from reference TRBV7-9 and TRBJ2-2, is DTGVSQNPRHKITKRGQNVTFRCDPISEHNRLYWYRQTLGQGPEFLTYFQNEAQLEKSRLLSDRFSAERPKGSFSTLEIQRTEQGDSAMYLCASSNAQQGAKGELFFGEGSRLTVL.

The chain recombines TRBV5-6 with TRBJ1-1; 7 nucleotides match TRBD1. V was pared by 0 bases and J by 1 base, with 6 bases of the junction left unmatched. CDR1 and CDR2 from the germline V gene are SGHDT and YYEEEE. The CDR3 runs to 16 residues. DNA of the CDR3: TGTGCCAGCAGCTTGGAGACAGGGAGTAGGAACACTGAAGCTTTCTTT. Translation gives CASSLETGSRNTEAFF.

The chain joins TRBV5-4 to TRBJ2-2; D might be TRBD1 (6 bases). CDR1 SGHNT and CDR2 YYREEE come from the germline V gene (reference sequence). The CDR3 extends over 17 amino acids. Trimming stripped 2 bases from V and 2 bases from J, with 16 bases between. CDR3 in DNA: TGTGCCAGCAGCTTCTGGTTCGTACAGGGAAACACCGGGGAGCTGTTTTTT. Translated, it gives CASSFWFVQGNTGELFF.

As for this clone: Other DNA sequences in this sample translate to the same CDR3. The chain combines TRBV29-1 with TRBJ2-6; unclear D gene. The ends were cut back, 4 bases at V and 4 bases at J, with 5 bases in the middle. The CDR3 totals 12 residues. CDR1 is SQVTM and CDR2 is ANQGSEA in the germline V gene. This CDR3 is CSVVTGANVLTF. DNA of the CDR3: TGCAGCGTTGTAACCGGGGCCAACGTCCTGACTTTC.

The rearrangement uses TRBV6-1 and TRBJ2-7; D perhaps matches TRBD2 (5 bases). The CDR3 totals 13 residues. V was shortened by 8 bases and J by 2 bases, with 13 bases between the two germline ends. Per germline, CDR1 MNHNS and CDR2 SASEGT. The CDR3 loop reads CASLPRGTYEQYF. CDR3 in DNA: TGTGCCAGCCTTCCTCGGGGTACCTACGAGCAGTACTTC.

Written as DNA, the CDR3 is TGTGCCAGCAGCATCACATCCGGCTTCGCGGGAGCTGGAGATACGCAGTATTTT. This encodes CASSITSGFAGAGDTQYF. This chain joins TRBV11-2 and TRBJ2-3, with 7 bases that match TRBD2. The junction had 19 bases not matched to a gene; V was cut back by 5 bases and J by 5 bases. The V gene's germline CDR1 is SGHAT and CDR2 FQNNGV. The CDR3 covers 18 residues.

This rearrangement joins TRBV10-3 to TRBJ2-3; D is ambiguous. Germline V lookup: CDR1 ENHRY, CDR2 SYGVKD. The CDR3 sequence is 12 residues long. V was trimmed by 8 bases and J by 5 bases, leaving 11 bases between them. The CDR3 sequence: CAIAIKGDTQYF. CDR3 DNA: TGTGCCATCGCAATCAAGGGAGATACGCAGTATTTT.

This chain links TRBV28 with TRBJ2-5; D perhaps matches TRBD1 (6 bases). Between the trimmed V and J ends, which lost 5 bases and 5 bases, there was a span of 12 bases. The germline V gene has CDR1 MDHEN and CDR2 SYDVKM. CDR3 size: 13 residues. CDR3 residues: CASSPARGETQYF. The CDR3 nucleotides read TGTGCCAGCAGTCCCGCGAGGGGGGAGACCCAGTACTTC.

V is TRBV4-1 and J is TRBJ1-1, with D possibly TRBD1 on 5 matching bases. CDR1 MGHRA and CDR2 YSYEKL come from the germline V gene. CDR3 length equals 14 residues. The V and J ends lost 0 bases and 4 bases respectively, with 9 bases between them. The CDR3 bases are TGCGCCAGCAGCCAAGATTCGGGGGGCACTGAAGCTTTCTTT. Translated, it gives CASSQDSGGTEAFF.

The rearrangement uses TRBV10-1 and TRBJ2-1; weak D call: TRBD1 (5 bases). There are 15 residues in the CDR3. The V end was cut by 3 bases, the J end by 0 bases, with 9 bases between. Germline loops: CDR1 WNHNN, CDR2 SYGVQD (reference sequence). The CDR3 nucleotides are TGCGCCAGCAGTGAAGACAGAGCCTCCTACAATGAGCAGTTCTTC. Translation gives CASSEDRASYNEQFF.